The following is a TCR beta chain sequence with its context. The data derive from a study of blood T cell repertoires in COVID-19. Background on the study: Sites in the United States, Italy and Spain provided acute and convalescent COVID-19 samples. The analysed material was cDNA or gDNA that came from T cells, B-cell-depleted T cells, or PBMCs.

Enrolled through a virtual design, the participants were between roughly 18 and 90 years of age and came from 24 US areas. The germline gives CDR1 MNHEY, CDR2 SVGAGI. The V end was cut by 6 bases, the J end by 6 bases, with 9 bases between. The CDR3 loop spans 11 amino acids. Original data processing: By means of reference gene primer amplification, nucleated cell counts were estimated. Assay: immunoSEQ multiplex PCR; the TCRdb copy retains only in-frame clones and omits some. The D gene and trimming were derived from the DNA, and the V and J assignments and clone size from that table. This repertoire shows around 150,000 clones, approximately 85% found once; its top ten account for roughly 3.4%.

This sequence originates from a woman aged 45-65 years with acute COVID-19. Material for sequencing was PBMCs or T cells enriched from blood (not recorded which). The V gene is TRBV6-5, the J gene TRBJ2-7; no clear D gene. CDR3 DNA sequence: TGTGCCAGCAGCGTTATGTCCGAGCAGTACTTC. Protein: CASSVMSEQYF.